These 5 T cell receptor beta chains originate from one sample sequenced in a study of cytomegalovirus exposure and HLA in healthy donors. The PCR used 60 Vbeta and 13 Jbeta primers. Repertoires were generated with immunoSEQ multiplex PCR, while TCRdb's copy carries only in-frame clones and drops some. The sample comprises some 130,000 clones, roughly three quarters of which are singletons, and roughly 2% rests with the top ten. The sample taken for sequencing was PBMCs. The source of these receptors is a man younger than 45 in good health and CMV-seronegative.

The count of this clone is one. The rearrangement uses TRBV7-9 and TRBJ2-1; 11 bases line up with TRBD2. The V segment lost 6 bases and the J segment 5 bases; nucleotides outside the gene matches: 6. CDR3 length: 15 residues. CDR1 is SEHNR, CDR2 FQNEAQ, per germline (reference sequence). CDR3 sequence reads: CASRSTSGGDNEQFF. The CDR3 bases are TGTGCCAGCAGGTCTACTAGCGGGGGAGACAATGAGCAGTTCTTC.

The V gene is TRBV28, the J gene TRBJ1-4, with D possibly matching TRBD1 (5 bases). V lost 3 bases and J 6 bases, leaving 11 bases between the germline ends. Germline assignment: CDR1 MDHEN and CDR2 SYDVKM. This CDR3 contains 14 residues. For the CDR3, the DNA is TGTGCCAGCAGTTTGGCAGGGCCGGATGAAAAACTGTTTTTT. Translated: CASSLAGPDEKLFF.

J is TRBJ2-1 and V is TRBV11-2; tentatively, D is TRBD2 (5 bases). Deletions cut 0 bases from V and 6 bases from J, with 15 bases between. This CDR3 is built from 16 residues. CDR1 and CDR2 from the germline V gene are SGHAT and FQNNGV. The CDR3 region has the DNA TGTGCCAGCAGCTTAGAGGGCGGGTGGGAGTTCAATGAGCAGTTCTTC. Its translation: CASSLEGGWEFNEQFF.

The chain carries TRBV2 and TRBJ1-3; D gene uncertain. CDR3 size: 13 residues. V was shortened by 8 bases and J by 2 bases, with 10 bases between the two germline ends. CDR1 and CDR2 from the germline V gene are SNHLY and FYNNEI. The CDR3 DNA reads as TGTGCCAGCCGCCCCGGGGCTGGAAACACCATATATTTT. Amino acid sequence: CASRPGAGNTIYF. The variable domain in full, with the rest retrieved from reference TRBV2 and TRBJ1-3, is EPEVTQTPSHQVTQMGQEVILRCVPISNHLYFYWYRQILGQKVEFLVSFYNNEISEKSEIFDDQFSVERPDGSNFTLKIRSTKLEDSAMYFCASRPGAGNTIYFGEGSWLTVV.

The chain carries TRBV6-5 and TRBJ1-5, with 7 bases identical to TRBD1. CDR1 and CDR2 (germline): MNHEY, SVGAGI. J was trimmed by 5 bases and V by 6 bases; bases with no gene match: 10. CDR3 size: 15 residues. The CDR3 bases are TGTGCCAGCAGCTTTACGGGACAGAGGGATCAGCCCCAGCATTTT. Translated, it gives CASSFTGQRDQPQHF.